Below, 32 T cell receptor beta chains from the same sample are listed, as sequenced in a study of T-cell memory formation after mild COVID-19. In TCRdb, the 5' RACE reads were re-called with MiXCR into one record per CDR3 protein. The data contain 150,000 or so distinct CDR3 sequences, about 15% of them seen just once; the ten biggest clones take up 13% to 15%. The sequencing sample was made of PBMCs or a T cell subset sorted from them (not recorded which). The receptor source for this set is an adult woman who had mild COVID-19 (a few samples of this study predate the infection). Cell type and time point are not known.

CDR3 loop: CASSNQGPTNYGYTF. The CDR3 DNA reads as TGTGCCAGTAGTAACCAGGGGCCTACTAACTATGGCTACACCTTC. The chain joins TRBV19 to TRBJ1-2; the D gene is possibly TRBD1 (6 bases). V was cut by 4 bases and J by 0 bases, with 12 bases left in between. The CDR3 contains 15 residues. Germline lookup yields CDR1 LNHDA and CDR2 SQIVND (reference sequence).

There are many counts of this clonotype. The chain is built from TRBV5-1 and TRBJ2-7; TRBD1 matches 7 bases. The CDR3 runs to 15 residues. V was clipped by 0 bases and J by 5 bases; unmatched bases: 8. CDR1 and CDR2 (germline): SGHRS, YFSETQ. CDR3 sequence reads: CASSLAGTGAHEQYF. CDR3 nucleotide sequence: TGCGCCAGCAGCTTGGCCGGCACAGGGGCCCACGAGCAGTACTTC.

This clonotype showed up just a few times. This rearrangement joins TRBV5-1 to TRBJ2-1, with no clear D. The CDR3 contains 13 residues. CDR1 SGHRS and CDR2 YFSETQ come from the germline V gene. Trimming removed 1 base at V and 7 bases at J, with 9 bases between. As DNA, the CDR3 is TGCGCCAGCAGCTTGTTGCCCGGTAATGAGCAGTTCTTC. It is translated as CASSLLPGNEQFF.

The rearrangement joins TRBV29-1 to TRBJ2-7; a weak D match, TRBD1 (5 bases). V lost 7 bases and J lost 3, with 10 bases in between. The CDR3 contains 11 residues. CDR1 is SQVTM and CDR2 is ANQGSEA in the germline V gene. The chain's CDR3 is CSGGWGYEQYF. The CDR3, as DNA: TGCAGCGGGGGCTGGGGCTACGAGCAGTACTTC.

CDR3 DNA: TGTGCCAGCAGGTTGACTAGCGGATCCACAGATACGCAGTATTTT. This encodes CASRLTSGSTDTQYF. J is TRBJ2-3 and V is TRBV3-1; TRBD2 aligns across 9 bases. The CDR3 is made up of 15 amino acids. V shed 6 bases and J 2 bases; nucleotides not matched to a gene: 6. The germline V gene encodes CDR1 LGHDT and CDR2 YNNKEL (reference sequence).

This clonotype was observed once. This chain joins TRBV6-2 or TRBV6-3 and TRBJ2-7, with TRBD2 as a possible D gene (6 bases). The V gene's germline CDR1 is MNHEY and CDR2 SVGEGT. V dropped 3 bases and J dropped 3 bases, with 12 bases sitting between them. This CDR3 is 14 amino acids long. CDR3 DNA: TGTGCCAGCAGTTATTTTGGGGGGAACTACGAGCAGTACTTC. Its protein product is CASSYFGGNYEQYF.

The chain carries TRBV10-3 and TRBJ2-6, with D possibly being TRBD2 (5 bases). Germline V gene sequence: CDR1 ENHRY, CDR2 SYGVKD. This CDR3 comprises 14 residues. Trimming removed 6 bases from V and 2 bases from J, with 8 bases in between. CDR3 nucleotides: TGTGCCATCAGCGGGGTCGCTGGGGCCAACGTCCTGACTTTC. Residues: CAISGVAGANVLTF.

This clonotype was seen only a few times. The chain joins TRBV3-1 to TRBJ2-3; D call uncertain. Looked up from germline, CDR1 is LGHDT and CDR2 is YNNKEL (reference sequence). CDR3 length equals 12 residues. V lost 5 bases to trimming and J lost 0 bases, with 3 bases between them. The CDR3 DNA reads TGTGCCAGCAGCTATAGCACAGATACGCAGTATTTT. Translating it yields CASSYSTDTQYF.

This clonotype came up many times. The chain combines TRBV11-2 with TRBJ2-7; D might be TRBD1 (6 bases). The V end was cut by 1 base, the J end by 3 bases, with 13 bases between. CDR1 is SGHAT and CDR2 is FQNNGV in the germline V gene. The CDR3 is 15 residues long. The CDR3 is CASSLARDILYEQYF. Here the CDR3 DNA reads TGTGCCAGCAGCTTAGCTCGGGACATCCTCTACGAGCAGTACTTC.

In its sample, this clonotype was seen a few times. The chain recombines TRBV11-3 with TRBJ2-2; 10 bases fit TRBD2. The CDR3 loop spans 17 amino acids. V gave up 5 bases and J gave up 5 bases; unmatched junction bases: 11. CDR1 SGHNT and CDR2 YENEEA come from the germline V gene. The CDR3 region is CASSRDSGRAGTGELFF. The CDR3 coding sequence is TGTGCCAGCAGCCGGGACAGCGGGAGGGCTGGGACCGGGGAGCTGTTTTTT. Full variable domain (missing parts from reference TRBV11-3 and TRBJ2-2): EAGVVQSPRYKIIEKKQPVAFWCNPISGHNTLYWYLQNLGQGPELLIRYENEEAVDDSQLPKDRFSAERLKGVDSTLKIQPAELGDSAVYLCASSRDSGRAGTGELFFGEGSRLTVL.

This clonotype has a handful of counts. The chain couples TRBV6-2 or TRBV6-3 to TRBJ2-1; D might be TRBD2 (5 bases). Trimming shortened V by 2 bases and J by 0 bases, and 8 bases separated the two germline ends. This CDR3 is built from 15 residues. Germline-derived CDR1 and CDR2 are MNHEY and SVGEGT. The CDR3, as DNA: TGTGCCAGCAGTTACCTGGGGAGCTCCTACAATGAGCAGTTCTTC. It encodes CASSYLGSSYNEQFF.

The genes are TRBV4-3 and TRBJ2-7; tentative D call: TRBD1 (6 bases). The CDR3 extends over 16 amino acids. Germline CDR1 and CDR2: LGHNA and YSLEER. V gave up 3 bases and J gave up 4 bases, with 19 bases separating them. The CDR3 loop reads CASSQDHGGMGYEQYF. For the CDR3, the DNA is TGCGCCAGCAGCCAGGATCATGGGGGCATGGGGTACGAGCAGTACTTC.

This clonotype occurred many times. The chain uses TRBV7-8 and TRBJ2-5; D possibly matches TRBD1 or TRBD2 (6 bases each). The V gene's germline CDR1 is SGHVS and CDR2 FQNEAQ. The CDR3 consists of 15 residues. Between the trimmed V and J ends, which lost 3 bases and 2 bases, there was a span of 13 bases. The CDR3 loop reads CASSLGGPFQETQYF. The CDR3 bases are TGTGCCAGCAGCTTGGGGGGCCCCTTTCAAGAGACCCAGTACTTC.

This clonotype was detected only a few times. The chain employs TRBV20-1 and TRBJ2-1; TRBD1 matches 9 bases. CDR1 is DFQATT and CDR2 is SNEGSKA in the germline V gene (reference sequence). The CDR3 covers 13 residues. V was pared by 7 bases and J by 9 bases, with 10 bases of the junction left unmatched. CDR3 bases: TGCAGTGTCGAACAGGGGGCGGAGGCTGAGCAGTTCTTC. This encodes CSVEQGAEAEQFF.

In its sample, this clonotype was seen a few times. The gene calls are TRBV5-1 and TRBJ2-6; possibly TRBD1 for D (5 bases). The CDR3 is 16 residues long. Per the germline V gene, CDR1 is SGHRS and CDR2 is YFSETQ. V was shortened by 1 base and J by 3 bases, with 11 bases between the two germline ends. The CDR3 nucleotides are TGCGCCAGCAGCTTGTCAGGGAACTTTGGGGCCAACGTCCTGACTTTC. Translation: CASSLSGNFGANVLTF.

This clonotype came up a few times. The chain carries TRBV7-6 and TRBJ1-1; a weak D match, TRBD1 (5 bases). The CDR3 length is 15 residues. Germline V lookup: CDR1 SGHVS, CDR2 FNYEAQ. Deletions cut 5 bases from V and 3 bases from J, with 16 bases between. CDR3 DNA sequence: TGTGCCAGCAGCCCACTCGGAGGGGAAGACACTGAAGCTTTCTTT. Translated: CASSPLGGEDTEAFF.

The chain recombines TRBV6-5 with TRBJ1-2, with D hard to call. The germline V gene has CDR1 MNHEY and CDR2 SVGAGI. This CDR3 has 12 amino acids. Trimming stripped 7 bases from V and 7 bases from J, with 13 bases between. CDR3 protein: CASKKAGGGYTF. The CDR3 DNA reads TGTGCCAGCAAAAAGGCGGGAGGTGGCTACACCTTC.

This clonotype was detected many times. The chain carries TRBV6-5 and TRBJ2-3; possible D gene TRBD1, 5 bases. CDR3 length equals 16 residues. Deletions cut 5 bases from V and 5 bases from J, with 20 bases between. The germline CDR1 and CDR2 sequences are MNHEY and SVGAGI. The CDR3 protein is CASSQTGFPRVDTQYF. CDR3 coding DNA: TGTGCCAGCAGTCAAACAGGCTTTCCTCGGGTAGATACGCAGTATTTT.

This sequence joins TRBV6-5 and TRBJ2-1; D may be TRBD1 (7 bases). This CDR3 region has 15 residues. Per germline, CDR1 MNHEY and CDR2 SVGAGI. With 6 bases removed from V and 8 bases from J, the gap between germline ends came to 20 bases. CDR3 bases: TGTGCCAGCAGCCAGGAGGGACAGAGGGTCGATGAGCAGTTCTTC. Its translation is CASSQEGQRVDEQFF.

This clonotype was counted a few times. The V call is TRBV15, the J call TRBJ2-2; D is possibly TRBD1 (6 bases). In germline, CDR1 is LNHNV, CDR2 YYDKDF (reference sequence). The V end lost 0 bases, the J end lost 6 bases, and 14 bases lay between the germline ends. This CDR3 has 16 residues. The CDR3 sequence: CATSREGQNGAGELFF. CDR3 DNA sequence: TGTGCCACCAGCAGAGAAGGACAGAATGGTGCCGGGGAGCTGTTTTTT.

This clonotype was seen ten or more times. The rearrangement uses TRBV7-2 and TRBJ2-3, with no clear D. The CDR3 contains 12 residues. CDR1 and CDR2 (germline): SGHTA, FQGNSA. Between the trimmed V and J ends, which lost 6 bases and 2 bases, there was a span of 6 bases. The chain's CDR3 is CASSLSTDTQYF. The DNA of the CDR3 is TGTGCCAGCAGTTTATCCACAGATACGCAGTATTTT.

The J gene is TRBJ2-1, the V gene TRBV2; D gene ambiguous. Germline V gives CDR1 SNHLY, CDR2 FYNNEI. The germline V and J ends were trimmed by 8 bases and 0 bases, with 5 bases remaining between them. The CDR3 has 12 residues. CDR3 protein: CASGDSYNEQFF. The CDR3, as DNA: TGTGCCAGCGGAGACTCCTACAATGAGCAGTTCTTC.

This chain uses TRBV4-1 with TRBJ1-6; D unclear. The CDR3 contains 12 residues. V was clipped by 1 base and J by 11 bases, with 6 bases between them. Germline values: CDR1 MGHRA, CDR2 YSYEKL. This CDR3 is CASSQGSAPLHF. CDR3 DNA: TGCGCCAGCAGCCAAGGGTCTGCACCCCTCCACTTT.

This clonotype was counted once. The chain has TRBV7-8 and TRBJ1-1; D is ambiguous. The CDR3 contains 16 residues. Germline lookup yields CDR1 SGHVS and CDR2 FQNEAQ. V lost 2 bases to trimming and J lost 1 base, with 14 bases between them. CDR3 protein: CASSLITGPGNTEAFF. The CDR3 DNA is TGTGCCAGCAGCTTAATCACCGGGCCAGGGAACACTGAAGCTTTCTTT.

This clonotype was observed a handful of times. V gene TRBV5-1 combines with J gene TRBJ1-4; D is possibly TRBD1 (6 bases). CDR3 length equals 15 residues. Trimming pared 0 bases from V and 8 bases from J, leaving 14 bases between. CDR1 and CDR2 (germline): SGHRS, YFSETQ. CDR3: CASSLGDIVAEKLFF. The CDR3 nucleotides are TGCGCCAGCAGCTTGGGGGACATAGTAGCCGAAAAACTGTTTTTT.

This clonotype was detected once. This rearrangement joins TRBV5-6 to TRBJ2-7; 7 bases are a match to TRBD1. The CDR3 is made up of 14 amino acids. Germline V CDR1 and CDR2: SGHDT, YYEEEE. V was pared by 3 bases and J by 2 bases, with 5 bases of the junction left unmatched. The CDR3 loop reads CASSWGTDPYEQYF. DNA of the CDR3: TGTGCCAGCAGCTGGGGGACAGACCCCTACGAGCAGTACTTC.

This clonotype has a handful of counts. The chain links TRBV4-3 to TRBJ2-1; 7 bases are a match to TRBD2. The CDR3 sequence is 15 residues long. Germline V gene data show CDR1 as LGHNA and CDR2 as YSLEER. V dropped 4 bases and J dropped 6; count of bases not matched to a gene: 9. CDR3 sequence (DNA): TGCGCCAGCAGCCCCGGAGGTAGGACTAGCAATGAGCAGTTCTTC. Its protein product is CASSPGGRTSNEQFF.

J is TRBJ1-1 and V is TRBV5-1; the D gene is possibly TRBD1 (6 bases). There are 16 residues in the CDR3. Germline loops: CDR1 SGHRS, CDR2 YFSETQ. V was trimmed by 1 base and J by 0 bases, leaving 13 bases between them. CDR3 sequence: CASSLLQGNLNTEAFF. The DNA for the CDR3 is TGCGCCAGCAGCTTGTTACAGGGAAACCTGAACACTGAAGCTTTCTTT.

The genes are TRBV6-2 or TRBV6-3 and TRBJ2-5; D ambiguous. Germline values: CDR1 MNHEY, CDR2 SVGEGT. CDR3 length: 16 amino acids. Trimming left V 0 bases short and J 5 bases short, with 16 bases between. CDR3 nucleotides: TGTGCCAGCAGTTACTCGGTAGCTGTTCCCGGGGAGACCCAGTACTTC. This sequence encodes CASSYSVAVPGETQYF.

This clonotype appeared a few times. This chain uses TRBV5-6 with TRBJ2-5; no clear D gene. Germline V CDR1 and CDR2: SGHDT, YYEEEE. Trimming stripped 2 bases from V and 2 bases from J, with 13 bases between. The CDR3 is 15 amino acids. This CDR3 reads CASSFSSLRQETQYF. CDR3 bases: TGTGCCAGCAGCTTCTCAAGTCTCAGACAAGAGACCCAGTACTTC.

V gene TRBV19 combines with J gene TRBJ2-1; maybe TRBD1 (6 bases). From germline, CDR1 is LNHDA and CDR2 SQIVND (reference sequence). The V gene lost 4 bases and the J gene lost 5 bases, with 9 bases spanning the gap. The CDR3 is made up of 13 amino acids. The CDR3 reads CASSTDRNNEQFF. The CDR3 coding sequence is TGTGCCAGTAGTACTGACAGGAACAATGAGCAGTTCTTC.

CDR3 sequence (DNA): TGCGCCAGCAGCTTTCGCAACTCCTACAATGAGCAGTTCTTC. Residues: CASSFRNSYNEQFF. The V call is TRBV5-1, the J call TRBJ2-1; D unclear. CDR3 size: 14 residues. Germline lookup yields CDR1 SGHRS and CDR2 YFSETQ. V was cut by 2 bases and J by 0 bases, with 6 bases left in between.